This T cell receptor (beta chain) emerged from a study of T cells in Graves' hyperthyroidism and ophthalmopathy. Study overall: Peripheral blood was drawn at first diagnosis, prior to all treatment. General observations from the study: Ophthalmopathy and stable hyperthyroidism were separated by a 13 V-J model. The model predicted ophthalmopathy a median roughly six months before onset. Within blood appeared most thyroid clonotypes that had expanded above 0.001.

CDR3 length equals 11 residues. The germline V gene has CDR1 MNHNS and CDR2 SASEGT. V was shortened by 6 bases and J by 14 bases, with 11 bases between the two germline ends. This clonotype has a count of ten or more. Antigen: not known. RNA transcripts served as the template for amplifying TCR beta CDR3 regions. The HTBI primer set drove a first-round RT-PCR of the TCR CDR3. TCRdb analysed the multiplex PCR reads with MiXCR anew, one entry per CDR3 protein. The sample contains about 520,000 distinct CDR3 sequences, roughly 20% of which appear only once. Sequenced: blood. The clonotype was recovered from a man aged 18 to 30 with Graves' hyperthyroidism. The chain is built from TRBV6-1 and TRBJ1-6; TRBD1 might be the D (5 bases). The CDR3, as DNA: TGTGCCAGCAGACGGGGCGACACCCTCCACTTT. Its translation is CASRRGDTLHF.